The 15 T cell receptor beta chains below come from one sample, sequenced in a study of cytomegalovirus exposure and HLA in healthy donors. Researchers ran the PCR with 60 Vbeta and 13 Jbeta primers. TCRdb's copy holds only in-frame clones and misses some; the assay was immunoSEQ multiplex PCR. The repertoire holds 200,000 to 250,000 clones, with over 70% as singletons. Source material: PBMCs. These receptors were obtained from a woman aged 60 to 75 in good health and CMV-seropositive.

The V gene is TRBV28, the J gene TRBJ2-3, with D uncertain. Per germline, CDR1 MDHEN and CDR2 SYDVKM. V gave up 3 bases and J gave up 6 bases, with 7 bases separating them. The CDR3 runs to 12 residues. The CDR3 bases are TGTGCCAGCAGTTTGGTCGGGGATACGCAGTATTTT. Translation gives CASSLVGDTQYF.

On this clone: A read error may produce the germline difference seen at one junction end. Other DNA sequences within the sample encode an identical CDR3. This chain links TRBV29-1 with TRBJ2-3; the D gene could be TRBD1 or TRBD2 (5 bases each). The CDR3 has 14 amino acids. Germline CDR1 SQVTM, CDR2 ANQGSEA. In DNA, the CDR3 is TGTAGCGTACAGGTTCTGACTAGCACAGATACGCAGTATTTT. Protein product: CSVQVLTSTDTQYF.

The chain links TRBV5-1 to TRBJ2-3, with D possibly matching TRBD2 (6 bases). CDR1 is SGHRS and CDR2 is YFSETQ in the germline V gene. CDR3 length equals 15 residues. With 1 base removed from V and 2 bases from J, the gap between germline ends came to 11 bases. CDR3: CASSLTAGYTDTQYF. CDR3 sequence (DNA): TGCGCCAGCAGCTTGACAGCGGGCTACACAGATACGCAGTATTTT.

The chain carries TRBV4-2 and TRBJ2-2, with D perhaps TRBD1 (5 bases). There are 15 residues in the CDR3. Germline values: CDR1 LGHNA, CDR2 YNFKEQ. Trimming removed 1 base at V and 6 bases at J, with 12 bases between. The CDR3 DNA follows: TGTGCCAGCAGCCAAGTAGGGGTTGGGCCCGGGGAGCTGTTTTTT. Protein product: CASSQVGVGPGELFF.

The chain combines TRBV18 with TRBJ2-5, with 8 positions matching TRBD1. The better agreement between TRBJ2-7 and the DNA end casts doubt on the J call. There are 15 residues in the CDR3. The germline gives CDR1 KGHSH, CDR2 LQKENI. CDR3 in DNA: TGTGCCAGCTCACCCCAGGGGGCTAGCTATGACGAGCAGTACTTC. Protein sequence: CASSPQGASYDEQYF.

CDR3 DNA: TGTGCCAGTAGTACTACGGGAGGAAGTCTCTACGAGCAGTACTTC. Translated: CASSTTGGSLYEQYF. The chain combines TRBV19 with TRBJ2-7; 7 bases map to TRBD2. The V gene's germline CDR1 is LNHDA and CDR2 SQIVND (reference sequence). V shed 4 bases and J 3 bases; nucleotides not matched to a gene: 9. This CDR3 has 15 residues.

This chain connects TRBV18 to TRBJ1-1; 9 nucleotides line up with TRBD1. Trimming at V came to 6 bases and at J to 0 bases, leaving 8 bases not matched to a gene. The CDR3 is 16 amino acids. Germline values: CDR1 KGHSH, CDR2 LQKENI. Here the CDR3 reads CASSRGTGFMNTEAFF. CDR3 DNA sequence: TGTGCCAGCTCGCGCGGGACAGGGTTCATGAACACTGAAGCTTTCTTT.

The CDR3 loop is CASRFGQDHTEAFF. The CDR3 bases are TGTGCCAGCAGGTTTGGACAGGATCACACTGAAGCTTTCTTT. The V gene is TRBV2, the J gene TRBJ1-1, with 7 bases fitting TRBD1. The CDR3 runs 14 residues. Germline assignment: CDR1 SNHLY and CDR2 FYNNEI. After removal of 6 bases from V and 3 bases from J, the junction contained 7 bases not matched to a gene.

The chain has TRBV5-1 and TRBJ1-4, with D possibly being TRBD1 (5 bases). This CDR3 spans 14 amino acids. The V end lost 3 bases, the J end lost 5 bases, and 11 bases lay between the germline ends. CDR1 and CDR2 from the germline V gene are SGHRS and YFSETQ. CDR3 in amino acids: CASSSGPKNEKLFF. CDR3 sequence (DNA): TGCGCCAGCAGCTCAGGGCCAAAAAATGAAAAACTGTTTTTT.

V usage is TRBV18 and J usage is TRBJ1-1, with 7 bases lining up with TRBD1. This CDR3 has 15 residues. Germline loops: CDR1 KGHSH, CDR2 LQKENI. The ends lost 3 bases at V and 3 bases at J; junction bases unmatched: 7. The CDR3 DNA is TGTGCCAGCTCACCTTGGACAGGAGCTGACACTGAAGCTTTCTTT. Translation gives CASSPWTGADTEAFF.

The chain uses TRBV18 and TRBJ2-6; 8 nucleotides match TRBD1. Germline V gives CDR1 KGHSH, CDR2 LQKENI. The CDR3 is 18 amino acids. V lost 3 bases and J lost 1; bases outside the gene matches: 8. CDR3 DNA sequence: TGTGCCAGCTCACCGACGACAGGGGCTTCTTCTGGGGCCAACGTCCTGACTTTC. This translates into CASSPTTGASSGANVLTF.

This chain links TRBV9 with TRBJ2-3; possible D gene TRBD1, 6 bases. Germline loops: CDR1 SGDLS, CDR2 YYNGEE. This CDR3 contains 14 residues. Trimming removed 0 bases at V and 5 bases at J, with 10 bases between. CDR3: CASSVEQGVDTQYF. DNA of the CDR3: TGTGCCAGCAGCGTAGAACAGGGCGTAGATACGCAGTATTTT. Complete variable domain (other parts from reference TRBV9 and TRBJ2-3): DSGVTQTPKHLITATGQRVTLRCSPRSGDLSVYWYQQSLDQGLQFLIQYYNGEERAKGNILERFSAQQFPDLHSELNLSSLELGDSALYFCASSVEQGVDTQYFGPGTRLTVL.

This chain links TRBV5-1 with TRBJ2-7, with 9 bases fitting TRBD2. The junction had 7 bases not matched to a gene; V was cut back by 3 bases and J by 3 bases. Germline values: CDR1 SGHRS, CDR2 YFSETQ. The CDR3 has 15 amino acids. The CDR3 here is CASSSLGSGSYEQYF. In nucleotides, the CDR3 is TGCGCCAGCAGCTCCCTAGGTAGCGGGAGCTACGAGCAGTACTTC.

J is TRBJ2-5 and V is TRBV7-3; TRBD1 matches 9 bases. The CDR3 has 15 amino acids. CDR1 is SGHTA and CDR2 is FQGTGA in the germline V gene. The J segment lost 3 bases and the V segment lost 5 bases, leaving 7 bases of the junction unmatched. The CDR3 spells CASSGRTGAKETQYF. The CDR3 DNA sequence: TGTGCCAGCAGCGGCCGGACAGGGGCCAAAGAGACCCAGTACTTC.

V usage is TRBV2 and J usage is TRBJ1-2; 8 bases are a match to TRBD1. V was pared by 6 bases and J by 5 bases, with 8 bases of the junction left unmatched. Germline loops: CDR1 SNHLY, CDR2 FYNNEI. There are 14 residues in the CDR3. The CDR3 loop reads CASSDTGGGYGYTF. The DNA for the CDR3 is TGTGCCAGCAGCGACACAGGGGGGGGATATGGCTACACCTTC. Full variable domain (remainder filled in from reference TRBV2 and TRBJ1-2): EPEVTQTPSHQVTQMGQEVILRCVPISNHLYFYWYRQILGQKVEFLVSFYNNEISEKSEIFDDQFSVERPDGSNFTLKIRSTKLEDSAMYFCASSDTGGGYGYTFGSGTRLTVV.